This T cell receptor beta chain was obtained from a study of T cells in Graves' hyperthyroidism and ophthalmopathy. The CDR3 consists of 17 residues. CDR1 is LNHNV, CDR2 YYDKDF, per germline (reference sequence). V lost 0 bases and J 4 bases, leaving 15 bases between the germline ends. This clonotype was seen repeatedly, ten times or more. Amplified TCR beta CDR3 regions derived from RNA transcripts. TCR CDR3 underwent first-round RT-PCR with the HTBI primer set. TCRdb processed the multiplex PCR reads anew with MiXCR; each CDR3 protein has one entry. The sample consists of about 460,000 distinct CDR3 sequences, 20% to 25% of them appearing once.

The material sequenced was blood. This clonotype was sampled from a woman in her 70s with Graves' ophthalmopathy. The rearrangement joins TRBV15 to TRBJ2-2, with TRBD2 as a possible D gene (5 bases). CDR3 in amino acids: CATSRDLSGLATGELFF. The DNA for the CDR3 is TGTGCCACCAGCAGAGATCTATCCGGACTGGCCACCGGGGAGCTGTTTTTT. Supplemented by reference TRBV15 and TRBJ2-2, the full variable domain reads DAMVIQNPRYQVTQFGKPVTLSCSQTLNHNVMYWYQQKSSQAPKLLFHYYDKDFNNEADTPDNFQSRRPNTSFCFLDIRSPGLGDTAMYLCATSRDLSGLATGELFFGEGSRLTVL.